This TCR beta chain appears in the sequencing data of a study of cytotoxic CD8 clonotypes in ibrutinib-treated CLL. Whole-study context: Patient counts were over 9 relapsed/refractory, roughly 15 treatment-naive and some 17 IGHV unmutated. Study findings and constraints: On treatment, the uncommon public clonotypes contracted or remained stable.

The data were produced by immunoSEQ multiplex PCR, yet TCRdb's version contains in-frame clones alone and is incomplete. The sample has approximately 210,000 clones; approximately 72% are singletons. Trimming stripped 3 bases from V and 0 bases from J, with 5 bases between. CDR3 length: 13 residues. CDR1 MNHEY and CDR2 SVGAGI come from the germline V gene. About this clone: Its antigen is currently unknown.

This sequence joins TRBV6-5 and TRBJ1-1; no firm D call. The source of this sequence is a human donor with chronic lymphocytic leukemia. Specimen: PBMCs, collected after 24 months of ibrutinib treatment. The CDR3 sequence: CASSYYLNTEAFF. The CDR3 nucleotides are TGTGCCAGCAGTTATTACCTGAACACTGAAGCTTTCTTT.